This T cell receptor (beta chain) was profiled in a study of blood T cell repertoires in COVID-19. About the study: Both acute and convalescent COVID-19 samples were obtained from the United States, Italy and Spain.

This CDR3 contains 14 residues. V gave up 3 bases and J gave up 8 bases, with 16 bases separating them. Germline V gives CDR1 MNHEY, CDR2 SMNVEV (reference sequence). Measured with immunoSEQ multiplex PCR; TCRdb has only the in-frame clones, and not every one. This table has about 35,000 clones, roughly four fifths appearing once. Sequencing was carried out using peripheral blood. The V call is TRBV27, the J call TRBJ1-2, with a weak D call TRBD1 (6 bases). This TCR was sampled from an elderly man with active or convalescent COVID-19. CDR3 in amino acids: CASSFGGGGSGYTF. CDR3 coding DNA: TGTGCCAGCAGTTTCGGCGGTGGGGGCTCGGGCTACACCTTC.